This TCR beta chain was recovered during a study of T cells in localized non-small cell lung cancer. The V end was cut by 6 bases, the J end by 8 bases, with 18 bases between. The length of the CDR3 is 14 residues. The germline CDR1 and CDR2 sequences are SGHRS and YFSETQ. Study outcomes and limitations: Adjacent lung tissue had a median about 58 of the top 100 clones found in the tumor. Blood T cell density predicted longer survival; adjacent-lung clonality, shorter. Heterogeneity stays possible, as sequencing covered only one tumor region. Compared with tumor, uninvolved adjacent lung displayed greater T cell clonality, ranking highest overall.

Profiled with immunoSEQ multiplex PCR; TCRdb holds only in-frame clones, not every one. The data contain tens of thousands of clones, approximately 80% of them singletons. Comments on this clone: Its antigen is undetermined.

This TCR came from a male donor at least 60 years old with stage II squamous cell lung carcinoma. The source material was peripheral blood, sampled before any cancer treatment. This rearrangement joins TRBV5-1 to TRBJ2-1; D unclear. For the CDR3, the DNA is TGCGCCAGCACCCCTGTTCCGAGCCCCGATGAGCAGTTCTTC. It is translated as CASTPVPSPDEQFF.